The 19 T cell receptor beta chains presented below share a single source sample, sequenced in a study of blood T cells in healthy people across ages. A second about 6 to 12 cycle PCR used barcoded and J-beta primers. TCRdb redid the calling of the 5' RACE reads with MiXCR, one entry per CDR3 protein. The data show 1.5 million to 2 million distinct CDR3 sequences, about 49% seen once. Material for sequencing was blood. The receptors were gathered from a woman aged 40-49 years in good health.

J is TRBJ1-5 and V is TRBV5-1, with D maybe TRBD1 (6 bases). The CDR3 covers 14 residues. The ends were cut back, 4 bases at V and 8 bases at J, with 16 bases in the middle. CDR1 is SGHRS and CDR2 is YFSETQ in the germline V gene. The CDR3 coding sequence is TGCGCCAGCAGCGAACAGGGACCTTGGGAGCCCCAGCATTTT. This gives the protein CASSEQGPWEPQHF.

Comment on this clonotype: Relative to the germline gene, one junction end is altered; a read error may explain this. This chain joins TRBV6-2 or TRBV6-3 and TRBJ2-7; 7 bases fit TRBD2. From germline, CDR1 is MNHEY and CDR2 SVGEGT. This CDR3 has 16 residues. CDR3 in amino acids: CASTRPSGASYNEQYF. In DNA form, the CDR3 reads TGTGCCAGCACAAGACCCAGCGGGGCATCCTACAATGAGCAATACTTC.

V is TRBV5-1 and J is TRBJ1-4; D is unresolved. Trimming left V 0 bases short and J 8 bases short, with 11 bases between. The germline gives CDR1 SGHRS, CDR2 YFSETQ. The CDR3 runs to 14 residues. This CDR3 reads CASSLDLVGEKLFF. Written as DNA, the CDR3 is TGCGCCAGCAGCTTGGACCTCGTAGGGGAAAAACTGTTTTTT.

This clonotype occurred a few times. This chain uses TRBV4-2 with TRBJ2-7; 7 nucleotides line up with TRBD1. With 0 bases clipped from V and 3 bases from J, the junction kept 14 bases outside the gene matches. The CDR3 totals 18 residues. In germline, CDR1 is LGHNA, CDR2 YNFKEQ. CDR3 nucleotides: TGTGCCAGCAGCCAAGACGCCCCTTTGACAGGGTTCTACTACGAGCAGTACTTC. Translating it yields CASSQDAPLTGFYYEQYF.

J is TRBJ1-1 and V is TRBV4-1; D is unresolved. This CDR3 is 16 amino acids long. Between the trimmed V and J ends, which lost 4 bases and 0 bases, there was a span of 15 bases. The germline gives CDR1 MGHRA, CDR2 YSYEKL. CDR3 protein: CASSREGSQMNTEAFF. The CDR3 DNA reads TGCGCCAGCAGCCGTGAAGGGTCGCAGATGAACACTGAAGCTTTCTTT.

The chain carries TRBV10-2 and TRBJ1-5, with 7 nucleotides matching TRBD1. This CDR3 is built from 14 residues. V dropped 6 bases and J dropped 3; count of bases not matched to a gene: 5. CDR1 is WSHSY, CDR2 SAAADI, per germline. CDR3 sequence: CASRSTGINQPQHF. CDR3 nucleotide sequence: TGCGCCAGCAGGTCGACAGGGATCAATCAGCCCCAGCATTTT.

V is TRBV7-9 and J is TRBJ2-2; possible D gene TRBD2, 5 bases. Trimming cost V 1 base and J 2 bases, with 11 bases left between them. The CDR3 is made up of 16 amino acids. CDR1 and CDR2 from the germline V gene are SEHNR and FQNEAQ (reference sequence). DNA for the CDR3: TGTGCCAGCAGCTTAGTTGCTAGCCCCAACACCGGGGAGCTGTTTTTT. This gives the protein CASSLVASPNTGELFF.

This clonotype was observed a handful of times. The chain has TRBV12-3 or TRBV12-4 and TRBJ2-7, with D tentatively TRBD2 (5 bases). The V end lost 5 bases, the J end lost 7 bases, and 18 bases lay between the germline ends. The length of the CDR3 is 14 residues. CDR3 in DNA: TGTGCCAGCAGTGCCGACGGCGGGCTTAGGGAGCAGTACTTC. Its translation is CASSADGGLREQYF.

This clonotype was detected only a few times. This rearrangement joins TRBV20-1 to TRBJ1-1; D is unclear. Germline V lookup: CDR1 DFQATT, CDR2 SNEGSKA (reference sequence). The V gene lost 5 bases and the J gene lost 1 base, with 8 bases spanning the gap. The CDR3 consists of 12 residues. The CDR3 here is CSAPWANTEAFF. The CDR3 DNA reads TGCAGTGCTCCGTGGGCGAACACTGAAGCTTTCTTT.

This clonotype was observed a handful of times. The gene calls are TRBV12-3 or TRBV12-4 and TRBJ2-3; TRBD1 matches at 8 bases. The CDR3 is made up of 14 amino acids. V lost 5 bases and J lost 4; bases outside the gene matches: 5. CDR3: CASSRTGLSDTQYF. Written as DNA, the CDR3 is TGTGCCAGCAGTCGGACAGGGTTATCAGATACGCAGTATTTT.

The chain joins TRBV9 to TRBJ1-2; 9 nucleotides line up with TRBD1. CDR3 length equals 14 residues. Germline trimming cut 3 bases from V and 6 bases from J; bases unmatched to any gene: 6. Germline-derived CDR1 and CDR2 are SGDLS and YYNGEE. CDR3 nucleotide sequence: TGTGCCAGCAGCGCGACAGGGGGACCCGATGGCTACACCTTC. Encoded protein: CASSATGGPDGYTF. The variable domain in full, with the rest retrieved from reference TRBV9 and TRBJ1-2, is DSGVTQTPKHLITATGQRVTLRCSPRSGDLSVYWYQQSLDQGLQFLIQYYNGEERAKGNILERFSAQQFPDLHSELNLSSLELGDSALYFCASSATGGPDGYTFGSGTRLTVV.

The rearrangement uses TRBV4-3 and TRBJ1-4; D gene ambiguous. Germline-derived CDR1 and CDR2 are LGHNA and YSLEER. The length of the CDR3 is 18 residues. Trimming stripped 0 bases from V and 0 bases from J, with 14 bases between. As DNA, the CDR3 is TGCGCCAGCAGCCAAGATCCAAGGAGTACTACAACTAATGAAAAACTGTTTTTT. This gives the protein CASSQDPRSTTTNEKLFF.

This rearrangement joins TRBV4-3 to TRBJ2-3; 9 nucleotides line up with TRBD2. The CDR3 covers 14 residues. With V trimmed by 1 base and J by 6 bases, 2 bases remained unmatched. Germline assignment: CDR1 LGHNA and CDR2 YSLEER. The CDR3 loop is CASSQGGGGDTQYF. CDR3 DNA sequence: TGCGCCAGCAGCCAAGGCGGGGGGGGGGATACGCAGTATTTT.

The genes are TRBV7-2 and TRBJ2-5; possible D gene TRBD2, 6 bases. Between the trimmed V and J ends, which lost 4 bases and 5 bases, there was a span of 23 bases. From germline, CDR1 is SGHTA and CDR2 FQGNSA. The CDR3 loop spans 17 amino acids. CDR3 nucleotides: TGTGCCAGCAGCTCCGGAGGGACTCTCCGCCTCCGGGAGACCCAGTACTTC. Amino acid sequence: CASSSGGTLRLRETQYF.

The V call is TRBV7-2, the J call TRBJ1-4, with TRBD1 identical over 7 bases. This CDR3 has 16 amino acids. V gave up 3 bases and J gave up 3 bases; unmatched junction bases: 7. In germline, CDR1 is SGHTA, CDR2 FQGNSA. The CDR3 nucleotides are TGTGCCAGCAGCTTCGGGGACAGACTACCTAATGAAAAACTGTTTTTT. This translates into CASSFGDRLPNEKLFF.

The rearrangement uses TRBV5-1 and TRBJ1-2, with 7 bases fitting TRBD1. V gave up 0 bases and J gave up 0 bases; unmatched junction bases: 5. This CDR3 has 16 amino acids. Germline V gives CDR1 SGHRS, CDR2 YFSETQ. CDR3 residues: CASSLGQGFPNYGYTF. CDR3 nucleotides: TGCGCCAGCAGCTTGGGACAGGGTTTCCCTAACTATGGCTACACCTTC.

V is TRBV7-6 and J is TRBJ2-5; 8 bases are shared with TRBD1. The DNA matches TRBJ2-7 better at its end, which makes the J call doubtful. The germline gives CDR1 SGHVS, CDR2 FNYEAQ. The CDR3 consists of 15 residues. Here the CDR3 DNA reads TGTGCCAGCAGCTCGATACTGGACAGGGCGGGCGAGCAGTACTTC. This codes for CASSSILDRAGEQYF.

J is TRBJ2-3 and V is TRBV3-1; D gene unclear. V lost 5 bases, J lost 2 bases, and 8 bases lay in between. Germline V gives CDR1 LGHDT, CDR2 YNNKEL (reference sequence). This CDR3 region has 13 residues. CDR3 protein: CASSGVVTDTQYF. As DNA, the CDR3 is TGTGCCAGCAGCGGGGTCGTCACAGATACGCAGTATTTT.

The chain recombines TRBV6-5 with TRBJ2-1; TRBD2 agrees at 9 bases. J was trimmed by 10 bases and V by 4 bases; bases with no gene match: 11. The V gene's germline CDR1 is MNHEY and CDR2 SVGAGI. CDR3 length: 15 amino acids. CDR3 sequence reads: CASSLGIAGATEQFF. Here the CDR3 DNA reads TGTGCCAGCAGTTTGGGTATAGCGGGGGCGACAGAGCAGTTCTTC.